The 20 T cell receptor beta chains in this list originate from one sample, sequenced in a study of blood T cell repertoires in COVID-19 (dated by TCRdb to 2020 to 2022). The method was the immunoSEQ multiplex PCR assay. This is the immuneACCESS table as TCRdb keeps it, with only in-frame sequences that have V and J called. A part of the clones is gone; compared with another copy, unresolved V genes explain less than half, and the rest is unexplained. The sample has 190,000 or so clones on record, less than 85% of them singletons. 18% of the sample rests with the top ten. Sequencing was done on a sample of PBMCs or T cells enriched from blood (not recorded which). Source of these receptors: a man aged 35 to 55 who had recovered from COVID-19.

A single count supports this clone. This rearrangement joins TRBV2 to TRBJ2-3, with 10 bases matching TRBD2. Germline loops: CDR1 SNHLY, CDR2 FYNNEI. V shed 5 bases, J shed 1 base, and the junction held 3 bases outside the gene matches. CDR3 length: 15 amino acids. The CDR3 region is CASSLLAGGTDTQYF. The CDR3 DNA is TGTGCCAGCAGTCTTCTAGCGGGGGGCACAGATACGCAGTATTTT.

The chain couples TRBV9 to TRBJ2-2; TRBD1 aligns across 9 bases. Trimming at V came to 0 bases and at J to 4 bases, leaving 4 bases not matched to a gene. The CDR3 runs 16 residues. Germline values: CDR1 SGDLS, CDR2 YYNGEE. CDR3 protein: CASSVVGQGITGELFF. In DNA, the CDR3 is TGTGCCAGCAGCGTAGTTGGACAGGGGATCACCGGGGAGCTGTTTTTT.

The CDR3 sequence is CASSATSGSYEQFF. The CDR3 DNA sequence: TGTGCCAGCAGCGCGACTAGCGGGAGCTATGAGCAGTTCTTC. V gene TRBV9 combines with J gene TRBJ2-1; TRBD2 aligns across 12 bases. Germline-derived CDR1 and CDR2 are SGDLS and YYNGEE. V dropped 3 bases and J dropped 8; count of bases not matched to a gene: 3. The CDR3 has 14 amino acids.

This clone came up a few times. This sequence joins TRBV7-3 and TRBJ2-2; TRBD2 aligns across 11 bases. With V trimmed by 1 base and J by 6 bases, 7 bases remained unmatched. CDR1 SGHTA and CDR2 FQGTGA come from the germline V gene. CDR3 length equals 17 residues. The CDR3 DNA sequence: TGTGCCAGCAGCTTAAATGTCGGACTAGCGGGTGCCGGGGAGCTGTTTTTT. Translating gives CASSLNVGLAGAGELFF. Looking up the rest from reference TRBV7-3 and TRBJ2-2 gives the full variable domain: GAGVSQTPSNKVTEKGKYVELRCDPISGHTALYWYRQSLGQGPEFLIYFQGTGAADDSGLPNDRFFAVRPEGSVSTLKIQRTERGDSAVYLCASSLNVGLAGAGELFFGEGSRLTVL.

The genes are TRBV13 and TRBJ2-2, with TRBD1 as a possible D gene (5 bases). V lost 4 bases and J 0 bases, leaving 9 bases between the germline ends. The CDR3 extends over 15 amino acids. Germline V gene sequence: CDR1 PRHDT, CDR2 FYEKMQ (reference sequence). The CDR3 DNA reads TGTGCCAGCAGCTCCATGACAGCGAACACCGGGGAGCTGTTTTTT. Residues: CASSSMTANTGELFF.

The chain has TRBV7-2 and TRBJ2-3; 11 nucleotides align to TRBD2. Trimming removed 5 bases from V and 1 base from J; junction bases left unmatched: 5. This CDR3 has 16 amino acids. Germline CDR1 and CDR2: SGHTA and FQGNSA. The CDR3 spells CASSRMGLAGTDTQYF. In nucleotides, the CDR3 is TGTGCCAGCAGCCGGATGGGACTAGCGGGCACAGATACGCAGTATTTT.

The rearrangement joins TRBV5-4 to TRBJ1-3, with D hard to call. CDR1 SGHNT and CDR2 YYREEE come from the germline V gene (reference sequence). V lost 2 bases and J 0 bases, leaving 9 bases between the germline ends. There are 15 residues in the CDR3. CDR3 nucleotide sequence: TGTGCCAGCAGCTTAGGACGGGGCTCTGGAAACACCATATATTTT. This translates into CASSLGRGSGNTIYF.

The CDR3 here is CASSDAVGTGGRQPQHF. CDR3 in DNA: TGTGCCAGCAGTGACGCGGTGGGGACAGGGGGCCGGCAGCCCCAGCATTTT. The chain combines TRBV2 with TRBJ1-5, with 12 positions matching TRBD1. The CDR3 has 17 amino acids. Germline trimming cut 3 bases from V and 7 bases from J; bases unmatched to any gene: 10. CDR1 and CDR2 (germline): SNHLY, FYNNEI.

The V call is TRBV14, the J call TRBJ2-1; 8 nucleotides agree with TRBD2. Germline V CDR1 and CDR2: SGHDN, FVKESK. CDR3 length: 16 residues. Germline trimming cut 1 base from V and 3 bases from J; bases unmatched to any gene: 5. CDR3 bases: TGTGCCAGCAGCCAAGGGGGCGGGAGGTACTACAATGAGCAGTTCTTC. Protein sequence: CASSQGGGRYYNEQFF.

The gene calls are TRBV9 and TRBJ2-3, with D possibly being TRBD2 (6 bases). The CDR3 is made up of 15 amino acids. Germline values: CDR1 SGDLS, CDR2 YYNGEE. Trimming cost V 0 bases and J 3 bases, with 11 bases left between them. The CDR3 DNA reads TGTGCCAGCAGCGTAGATGGGAGCGGGACAGATACGCAGTATTTT. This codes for CASSVDGSGTDTQYF.

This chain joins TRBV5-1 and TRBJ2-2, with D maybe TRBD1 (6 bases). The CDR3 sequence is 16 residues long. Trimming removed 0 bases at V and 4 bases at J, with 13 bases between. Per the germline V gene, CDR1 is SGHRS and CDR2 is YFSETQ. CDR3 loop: CASSLVSGRGTGELFF. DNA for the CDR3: TGCGCCAGCAGCTTGGTATCGGGCAGGGGCACCGGGGAGCTGTTTTTT.

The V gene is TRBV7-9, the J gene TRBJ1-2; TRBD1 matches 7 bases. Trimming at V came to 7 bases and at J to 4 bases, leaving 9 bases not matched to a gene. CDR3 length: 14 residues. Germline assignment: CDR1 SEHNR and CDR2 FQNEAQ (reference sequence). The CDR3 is CASKSNRGGYGYTF. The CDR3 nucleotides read TGTGCCAGCAAATCCAACAGGGGCGGCTATGGCTACACCTTC.

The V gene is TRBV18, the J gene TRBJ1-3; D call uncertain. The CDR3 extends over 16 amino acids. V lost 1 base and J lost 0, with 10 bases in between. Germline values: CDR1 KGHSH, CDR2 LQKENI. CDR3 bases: TGTGCCAGCTCACCACAGGCAGCGCTCTCTGGAAACACCATATATTTT. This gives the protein CASSPQAALSGNTIYF.

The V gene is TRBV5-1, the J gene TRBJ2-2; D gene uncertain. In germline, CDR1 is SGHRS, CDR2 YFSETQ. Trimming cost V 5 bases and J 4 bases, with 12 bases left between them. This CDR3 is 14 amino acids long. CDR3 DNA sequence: TGCGCCAGCAGTATTCGTTCACTCACCGGGGAGCTGTTTTTT. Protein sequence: CASSIRSLTGELFF.

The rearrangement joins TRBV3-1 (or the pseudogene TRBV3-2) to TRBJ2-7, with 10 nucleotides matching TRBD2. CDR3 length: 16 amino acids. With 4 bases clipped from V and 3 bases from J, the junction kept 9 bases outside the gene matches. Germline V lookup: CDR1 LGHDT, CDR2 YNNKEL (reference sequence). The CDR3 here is CASSPPGPSGSYEQYF. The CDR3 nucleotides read TGTGCCAGCAGCCCCCCCGGCCCTAGCGGGAGCTACGAGCAGTACTTC.

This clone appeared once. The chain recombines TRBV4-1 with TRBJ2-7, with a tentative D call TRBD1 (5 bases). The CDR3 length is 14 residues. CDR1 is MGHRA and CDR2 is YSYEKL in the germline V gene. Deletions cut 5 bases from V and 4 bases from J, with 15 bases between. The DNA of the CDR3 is TGCGCCAGCAGCACCCTGAAAGGGGAATACGAGCAGTACTTC. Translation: CASSTLKGEYEQYF.

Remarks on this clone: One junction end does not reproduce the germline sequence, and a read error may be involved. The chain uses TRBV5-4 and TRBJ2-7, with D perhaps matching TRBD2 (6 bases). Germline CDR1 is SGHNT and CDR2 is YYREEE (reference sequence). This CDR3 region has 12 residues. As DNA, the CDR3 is TGTGCCAGCAGCTTGGCCGGAGGGTCCAAGTCCTTC. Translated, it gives CASSLAGGSKSF.

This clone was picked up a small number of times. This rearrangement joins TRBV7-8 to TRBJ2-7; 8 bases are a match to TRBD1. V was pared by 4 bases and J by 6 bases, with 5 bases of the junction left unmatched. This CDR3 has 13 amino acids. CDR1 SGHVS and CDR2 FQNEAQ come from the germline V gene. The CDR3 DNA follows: TGTGCCAGCAGCTCCGGACAGGGTCGCGAGCAGTACTTC. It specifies CASSSGQGREQYF.

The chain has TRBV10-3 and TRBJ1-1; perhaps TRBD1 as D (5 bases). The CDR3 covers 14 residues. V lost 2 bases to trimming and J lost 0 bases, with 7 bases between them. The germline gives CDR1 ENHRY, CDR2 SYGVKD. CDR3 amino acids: CAISEAGMNTEAFF. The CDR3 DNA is TGTGCCATCAGTGAGGCAGGGATGAACACTGAAGCTTTCTTT.

CDR3 DNA: TGTGCCAGCAGCTTAGGGGCAGGGACTGAAGCTTTCTTT. Encoded protein: CASSLGAGTEAFF. The chain couples TRBV7-3 to TRBJ1-1; perhaps TRBD1 as D (5 bases). With 2 bases removed from V and 5 bases from J, the gap between germline ends came to 9 bases. This CDR3 is 13 amino acids long. From germline, CDR1 is SGHTA and CDR2 FQGTGA.